The clone carrying this T cell receptor (beta chain) was counted between two and nine times. This record comes from a study of T cell changes during pregnancy in multiple sclerosis. Germline V gene data show CDR1 as PRHDT and CDR2 as FYEKMQ (reference sequence). This CDR3 comprises 14 residues. The V and J ends lost 4 bases and 2 bases respectively, with 11 bases between them. Repertoires were generated with immunoSEQ multiplex PCR, while TCRdb's copy carries only in-frame clones and drops some. The sample yields roughly 23,000 clones, around nine tenths seen once. This chain joins TRBV13 and TRBJ2-5, with a possible D match to TRBD2 (6 bases). Sequencing used CD4+ T cells from peripheral blood mononuclear cells, obtained in the second trimester of pregnancy. The clonotype originates from a female donor in good health, enrolled as a control in a pregnancy study. The CDR3 DNA sequence: TGTGCCAGCAGCTCCCGGGGGATGCAAGAGACCCAGTACTTC. Translated, it gives CASSSRGMQETQYF.